Below are 18 T cell receptor beta chains sequenced from a single sample in a study of T cell changes during pregnancy in multiple sclerosis. The protocol was immunoSEQ multiplex PCR, while the TCRdb copy is restricted to in-frame clones and leaves out a portion. The data show under 45,000 clones, with roughly 90% seen just once and roughly 7.2% held by the top ten. Sequenced here: CD8+ T cells from peripheral blood mononuclear cells, sampled in the third trimester of pregnancy. These receptor sequences come from a female donor with multiple sclerosis, enrolled in a pregnancy study.

Notes on this clone: This specimen includes other DNA sequences encoding the same CDR3. The rearrangement links TRBV15 to TRBJ2-3; 9 bases map to TRBD2. The CDR3 contains 15 residues. V dropped 0 bases and J dropped 4; count of bases not matched to a gene: 2. Germline V lookup: CDR1 LNHNV, CDR2 YYDKDF (reference sequence). Written as DNA, the CDR3 is TGTGCCACCAGCAGAGAGCGGGGGGGCGCAGATACGCAGTATTTT. Amino acids: CATSRERGGADTQYF.

V usage is TRBV14 and J usage is TRBJ1-2; D is perhaps TRBD1 (6 bases). Trimming shortened V by 4 bases and J by 0 bases, and 12 bases separated the two germline ends. Germline assignment: CDR1 SGHDN and CDR2 FVKESK. This CDR3 contains 15 residues. This chain's CDR3 is CASSPDRWANYGYTF. The CDR3 region has the DNA TGTGCCAGCAGCCCCGACAGGTGGGCTAACTATGGCTACACCTTC.

The rearrangement joins TRBV6-5 to TRBJ2-5; tentatively, D is TRBD1 (6 bases). The CDR3 length is 15 residues. CDR1 is MNHEY, CDR2 SVGAGI, per germline. V shed 0 bases and J shed 4 bases, with 12 bases lying between them. CDR3 sequence reads: CASSYSGGRGETQYF. The CDR3 DNA follows: TGTGCCAGCAGTTACTCGGGTGGCAGGGGAGAGACCCAGTACTTC.

The rearrangement uses TRBV7-8 and TRBJ1-1, with D perhaps matching TRBD1 (6 bases). Germline V gene sequence: CDR1 SGHVS, CDR2 FQNEAQ. Between the trimmed V and J ends, which lost 5 bases and 4 bases, there was a span of 17 bases. This CDR3 is built from 15 residues. CDR3 loop: CASSPETGLGTEAFF. DNA for the CDR3: TGTGCCAGCAGCCCAGAAACAGGGTTAGGCACTGAAGCTTTCTTT.

This clone was observed a handful of times. The chain joins TRBV5-1 to TRBJ2-7, with 8 bases matching TRBD2. Germline V lookup: CDR1 SGHRS, CDR2 YFSETQ. The CDR3 length is 13 residues. The J segment lost 3 bases and the V segment lost 1 base, leaving 0 bases of the junction unmatched. The CDR3: CASSLTSGYEQYF. In DNA form, the CDR3 reads TGCGCCAGCAGCTTGACTAGCGGCTACGAGCAGTACTTC.

The CDR3 DNA follows: TGTGCCAGCAGCCGTCCAGATGCGGGAGTGAATGAGCAGTTCTTC. Protein: CASSRPDAGVNEQFF. The chain couples TRBV9 to TRBJ2-1, with 7 bases identical to TRBD2. The junction had 11 bases not matched to a gene; V was cut back by 4 bases and J by 7 bases. In germline, CDR1 is SGDLS, CDR2 YYNGEE. CDR3 length: 15 amino acids.

The chain recombines TRBV15 with TRBJ2-3; 7 nucleotides align to TRBD2. This CDR3 is 13 amino acids long. V lost 4 bases to trimming and J lost 7 bases; unmatched junction nucleotides: 5. Germline values: CDR1 LNHNV, CDR2 YYDKDF (reference sequence). This CDR3 is CATSIGTTNTQYF. The CDR3 DNA follows: TGTGCCACCAGCATTGGGACTACGAATACGCAGTATTTT. Looking up the rest from reference TRBV15 and TRBJ2-3 gives the full variable domain: DAMVIQNPRYQVTQFGKPVTLSCSQTLNHNVMYWYQQKSSQAPKLLFHYYDKDFNNEADTPDNFQSRRPNTSFCFLDIRSPGLGDTAMYLCATSIGTTNTQYFGPGTRLTVL.

This chain joins TRBV7-9 and TRBJ1-1; D is unresolved. Trimming shortened V by 4 bases and J by 0 bases, and 15 bases separated the two germline ends. This CDR3 comprises 16 residues. The V gene's germline CDR1 is SEHNR and CDR2 FQNEAQ (reference sequence). CDR3 protein: CASSSPVGDVNTEAFF. The CDR3 DNA reads TGTGCCAGCAGCTCCCCGGTAGGAGACGTGAACACTGAAGCTTTCTTT.

This clone has more than one count but fewer than ten. This rearrangement joins TRBV15 to TRBJ1-5, with D unresolved. CDR3 length equals 16 residues. Germline lookup yields CDR1 LNHNV and CDR2 YYDKDF (reference sequence). Trimming left V 0 bases short and J 4 bases short, with 13 bases between. As DNA, the CDR3 is TGTGCCACCAGCAGAGACAGTCCCCGTGTAAATCAGCCCCAGCATTTT. This gives the protein CATSRDSPRVNQPQHF.

The chain has TRBV19 and TRBJ1-1; D ambiguous. V lost 2 bases to trimming and J lost 0 bases, with 16 bases between them. The CDR3 has 17 amino acids. Germline V gene data show CDR1 as LNHDA and CDR2 as SQIVND (reference sequence). The CDR3 nucleotides are TGTGCCAGTAGTATACGTAAGGCAGGATCTATGAACACTGAAGCTTTCTTT. It codes for CASSIRKAGSMNTEAFF.

The rearrangement uses TRBV28 and TRBJ2-5, with D possibly matching TRBD2 (5 bases). CDR3 length: 12 residues. The germline CDR1 and CDR2 sequences are MDHEN and SYDVKM. Trimming stripped 3 bases from V and 7 bases from J, with 9 bases between. Here the CDR3 reads CASSFGGWTQYF. The CDR3 coding sequence is TGTGCCAGCAGTTTCGGAGGTTGGACCCAGTACTTC.

The chain links TRBV7-9 to TRBJ1-2; weak D call: TRBD1 (6 bases). Germline V gene lookup returns CDR1 SEHNR and CDR2 FQNEAQ (reference sequence). This CDR3 region has 14 residues. With 1 base removed from V and 5 bases from J, the gap between germline ends came to 11 bases. The DNA of the CDR3 is TGTGCCAGCAGCTTAGGGCGGACAGATTATGGCTACACCTTC. It specifies CASSLGRTDYGYTF.

The chain employs TRBV6-1 and TRBJ1-3, with 7 bases aligning to TRBD1. V shed 7 bases, J shed 1 base, and the junction held 7 bases outside the gene matches. Germline CDR1 MNHNS, CDR2 SASEGT. CDR3 length: 15 residues. The CDR3 DNA is TGTGCCAGCAAACCGGGACAGTTTTCTGGAAACACCATATATTTT. This codes for CASKPGQFSGNTIYF.

The chain combines TRBV7-6 with TRBJ2-1; TRBD2 aligns across 10 bases. The CDR3 runs to 17 residues. The germline V gene encodes CDR1 SGHVS and CDR2 FNYEAQ. After removal of 1 base from V and 7 bases from J, the junction contained 10 bases not matched to a gene. The CDR3 reads CASSLGLAGGVSNEQFF. The DNA of the CDR3 is TGTGCCAGCAGCTTAGGTTTAGCGGGAGGTGTGTCAAATGAGCAGTTCTTC. The whole variable domain, filled in from reference TRBV7-6 and TRBJ2-1, reads GAGVSQSPRYKVTKRGQDVALRCDPISGHVSLYWYRQALGQGPEFLTYFNYEAQQDKSGLPNDRFSAERPEGSISTLTIQRTEQRDSAMYRCASSLGLAGGVSNEQFFGPGTRLTVL.

The genes are TRBV27 and TRBJ2-3, with a tentative D call TRBD2 (6 bases). Per the germline V gene, CDR1 is MNHEY and CDR2 is SMNVEV (reference sequence). Trimming shortened V by 2 bases and J by 12 bases, and 12 bases separated the two germline ends. The CDR3 sequence is 12 residues long. In DNA, the CDR3 is TGTGCCAGCAGTTTACTTGGAGGGAGCCAGTATTTT. Its translation: CASSLLGGSQYF.

V is TRBV11-2 and J is TRBJ1-1, with TRBD1 matching 9 bases. CDR3 length: 16 amino acids. Losses at the gene ends were 1 base for V and 4 bases for J; bases not matched to a gene: 7. Germline loops: CDR1 SGHAT, CDR2 FQNNGV. CDR3: CASSLGGQGSITEAFF. CDR3 DNA sequence: TGTGCCAGCAGCTTAGGGGGACAGGGTTCGATCACTGAAGCTTTCTTT.

The gene calls are TRBV7-6 and TRBJ1-1; TRBD1 matches 7 bases. The V segment lost 3 bases and the J segment 1 base; nucleotides outside the gene matches: 2. The V gene's germline CDR1 is SGHVS and CDR2 FNYEAQ. This CDR3 region has 14 residues. Written as DNA, the CDR3 is TGTGCCAGCAGCTTGGGACAGACGAACACTGAAGCTTTCTTT. As protein: CASSLGQTNTEAFF.

This chain links TRBV27 with TRBJ2-7; D may be TRBD2 (5 bases). Germline-derived CDR1 and CDR2 are MNHEY and SMNVEV (reference sequence). CDR3 length: 13 residues. V shed 2 bases and J shed 8 bases, with 13 bases lying between them. CDR3 DNA: TGTGCCAGCAGTTTAGCGGGCGGCCGAAAGCAGTACTTC. Translated, it gives CASSLAGGRKQYF.